This T cell receptor beta chain appears in the sequencing data of a study of blood T cells in healthy people across ages. Roughly 10 milliliters of peripheral blood were drawn from each donor. The second PCR ran about 6 to 12 cycles with a sample-barcoded 5' primer and J-beta primers. One entry per CDR3 protein, called by TCRdb with MiXCR from the 5' RACE reads. The repertoire holds around 600,000 distinct CDR3 sequences, with 47% as singletons. Germline loops: CDR1 LGHNA, CDR2 YSLEER. After removal of 0 bases from V and 0 bases from J, the junction contained 16 bases not matched to a gene. This CDR3 has 21 residues.

Source material: blood. This sequence joins TRBV4-3 and TRBJ2-4; 8 nucleotides align to TRBD2. The TCR originated in an older man in good health. The DNA of the CDR3 is TGCGCCAGCAGCCAAGATCGGTGGCTAGCGGGTTCCGGGCTAGCCAAAAACATTCAGTACTTC. This codes for CASSQDRWLAGSGLAKNIQYF.